This T cell receptor beta chain originates from a study of memory CD4+ T cells and cytomegalovirus serostatus. Study summary: Of the healthy Belgian adults, 9 were CMV seropositive and 20 to 25 seronegative. Overall study findings and caveats: CD4+ memory repertoires contained 67 of 164 reported CMV TCRbeta sequences.

This clone appeared once. The antigen is undetermined. CDR3 length: 14 amino acids. Trimming removed 1 base from V and 6 bases from J, with 13 bases in between. Germline V gene lookup returns CDR1 GTSNPN and CDR2 SVGIG (reference sequence). The sort gate was single viable CD3+CD4+CD8-CD45RO+ cells for memory CD4+ T cells. CMV serostatus came from serum IgG against pp150, pp28, p38, p52. TCRdb's table, derived via immunoSEQ multiplex PCR, lists solely in-frame clones and lacks some. The sample shows approximately 70,000 clones, about 80% of them seen only once. The chain has TRBV30 and TRBJ1-5; a possible D gene is TRBD1 (6 bases). Specimen: memory CD4+ T cells from blood. The source of this sequence is an adult in good health and CMV-seropositive. The CDR3 spells CAWSGGGSSQPQHF. As DNA, the CDR3 is TGTGCCTGGAGTGGAGGGGGTTCGAGTCAGCCCCAGCATTTT.